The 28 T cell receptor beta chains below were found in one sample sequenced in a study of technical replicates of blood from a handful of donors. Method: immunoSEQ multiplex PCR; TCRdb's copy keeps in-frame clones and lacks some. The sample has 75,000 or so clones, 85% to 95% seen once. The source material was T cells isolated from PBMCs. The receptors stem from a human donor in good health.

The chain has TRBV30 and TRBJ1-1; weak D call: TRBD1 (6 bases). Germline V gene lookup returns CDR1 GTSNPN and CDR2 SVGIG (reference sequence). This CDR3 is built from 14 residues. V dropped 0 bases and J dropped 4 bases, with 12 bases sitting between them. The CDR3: CAWSVRGGSTEAFF. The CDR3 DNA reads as TGTGCCTGGAGTGTCAGGGGTGGGAGCACTGAAGCTTTCTTT.

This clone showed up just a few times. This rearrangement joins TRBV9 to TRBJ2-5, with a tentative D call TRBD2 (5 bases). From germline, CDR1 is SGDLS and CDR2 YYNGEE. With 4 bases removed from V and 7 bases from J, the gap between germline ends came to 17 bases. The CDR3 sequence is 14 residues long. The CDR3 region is CASSPSGSRGTQYF. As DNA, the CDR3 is TGTGCCAGCAGCCCTAGTGGTAGCCGGGGGACCCAGTACTTC.

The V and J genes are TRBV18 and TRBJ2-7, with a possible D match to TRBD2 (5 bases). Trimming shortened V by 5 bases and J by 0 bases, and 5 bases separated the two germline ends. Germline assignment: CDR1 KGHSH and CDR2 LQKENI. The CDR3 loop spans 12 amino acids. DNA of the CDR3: TGTGCCAGCTCAGGGAGCTCCTACGAGCAGTACTTC. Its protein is CASSGSSYEQYF. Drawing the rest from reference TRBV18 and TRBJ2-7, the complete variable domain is NAGVMQNPRHLVRRRGQEARLRCSPMKGHSHVYWYRQLPEEGLKFMVYLQKENIIDESGMPKERFSAEFPKEGPSILRIQQVVRGDSAAYFCASSGSSYEQYFGPGTRLTVT.

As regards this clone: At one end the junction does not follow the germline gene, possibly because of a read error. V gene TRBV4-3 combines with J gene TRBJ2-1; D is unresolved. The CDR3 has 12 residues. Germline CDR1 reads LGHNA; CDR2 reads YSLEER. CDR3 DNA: TGCGCCAGCAGCCAAGATTACAGTGAGCAGTTCTTC. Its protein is CASSQDYSEQFF.

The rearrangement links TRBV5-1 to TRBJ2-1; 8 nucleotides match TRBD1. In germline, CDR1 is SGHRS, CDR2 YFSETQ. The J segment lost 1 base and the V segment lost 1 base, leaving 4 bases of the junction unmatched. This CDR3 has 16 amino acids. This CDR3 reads CASSLQGATSYNEQFF. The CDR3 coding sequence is TGCGCCAGCAGCTTGCAGGGGGCGACGTCCTACAATGAGCAGTTCTTC.

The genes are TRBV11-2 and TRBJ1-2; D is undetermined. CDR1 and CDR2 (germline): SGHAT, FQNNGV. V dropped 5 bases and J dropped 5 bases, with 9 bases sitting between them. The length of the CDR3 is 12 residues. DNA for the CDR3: TGTGCCAGCAGCGTGACATCATATGGCTACACCTTC. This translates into CASSVTSYGYTF.

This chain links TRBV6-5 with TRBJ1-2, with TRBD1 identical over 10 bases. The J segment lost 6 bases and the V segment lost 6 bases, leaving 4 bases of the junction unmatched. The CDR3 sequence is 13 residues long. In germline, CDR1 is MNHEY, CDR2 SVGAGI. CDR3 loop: CASRRQGADGYTF. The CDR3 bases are TGTGCCAGCAGACGACAGGGGGCCGATGGCTACACCTTC.

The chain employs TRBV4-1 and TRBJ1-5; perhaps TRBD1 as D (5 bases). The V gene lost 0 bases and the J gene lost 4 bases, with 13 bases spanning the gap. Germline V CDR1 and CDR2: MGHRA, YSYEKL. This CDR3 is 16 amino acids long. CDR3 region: CASSQDATGVNQPQHF. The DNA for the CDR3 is TGCGCCAGCAGCCAAGATGCTACAGGAGTAAATCAGCCCCAGCATTTT.

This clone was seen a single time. This CDR3 reads CATRPQVAKNIQYF. For the CDR3, the DNA is TGTGCCACCCGACCTCAGGTAGCCAAAAACATTCAGTACTTC. V usage is TRBV19 and J usage is TRBJ2-4; D is unresolved. V lost 10 bases to trimming and J lost 0 bases, with 13 bases between them. CDR3 size: 14 residues. Germline loops: CDR1 LNHDA, CDR2 SQIVND (reference sequence).

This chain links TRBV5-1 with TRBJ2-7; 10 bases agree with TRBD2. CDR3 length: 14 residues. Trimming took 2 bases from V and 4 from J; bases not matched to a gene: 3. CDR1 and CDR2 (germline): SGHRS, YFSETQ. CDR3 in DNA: TGCGCCAGCAGCTTTACTAGCGGGACTTACGAGCAGTACTTC. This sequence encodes CASSFTSGTYEQYF.

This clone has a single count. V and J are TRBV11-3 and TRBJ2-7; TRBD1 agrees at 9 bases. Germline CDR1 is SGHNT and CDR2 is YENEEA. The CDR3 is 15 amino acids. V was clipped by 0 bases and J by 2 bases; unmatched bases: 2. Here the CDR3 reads CASSLDGQGTYEQYF. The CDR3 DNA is TGTGCCAGCAGCTTAGACGGACAGGGGACCTACGAGCAGTACTTC.

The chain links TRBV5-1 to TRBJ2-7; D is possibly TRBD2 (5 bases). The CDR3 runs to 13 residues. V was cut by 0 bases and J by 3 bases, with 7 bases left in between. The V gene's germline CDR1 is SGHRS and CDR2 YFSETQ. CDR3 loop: CASSLVGDYEQYF. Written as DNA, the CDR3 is TGCGCCAGCAGCTTGGTGGGAGACTACGAGCAGTACTTC. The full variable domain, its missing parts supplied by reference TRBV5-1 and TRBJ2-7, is KAGVTQTPRYLIKTRGQQVTLSCSPISGHRSVSWYQQTPGQGLQFLFEYFSETQRNKGNFPGRFSGRQFSNSRSEMNVSTLELGDSALYLCASSLVGDYEQYFGPGTRLTVT.

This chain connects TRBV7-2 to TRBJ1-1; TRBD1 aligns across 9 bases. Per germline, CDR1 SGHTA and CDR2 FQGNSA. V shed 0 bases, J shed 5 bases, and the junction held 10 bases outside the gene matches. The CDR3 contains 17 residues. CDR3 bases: TGTGCCAGCAGCTTAGCGGACAGGGGTCTTCTTGGGACTGAAGCTTTCTTT. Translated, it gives CASSLADRGLLGTEAFF.

CDR3 sequence (DNA): TGTGCCAGCACTGGGTCAGGGGACGATAGCAATCAGCCCCAGCATTTT. This codes for CASTGSGDDSNQPQHF. This chain uses TRBV28 with TRBJ1-5; TRBD1 might be the D (6 bases). The germline gives CDR1 MDHEN, CDR2 SYDVKM. V lost 7 bases, J lost 0 bases, and 16 bases lay in between. This CDR3 has 16 amino acids.

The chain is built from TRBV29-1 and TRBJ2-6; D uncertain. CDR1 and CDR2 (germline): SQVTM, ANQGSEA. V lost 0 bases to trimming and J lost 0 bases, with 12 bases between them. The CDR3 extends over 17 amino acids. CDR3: CSVEDGVPSSGANVLTF. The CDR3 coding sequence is TGCAGCGTTGAAGACGGAGTGCCCAGCTCTGGGGCCAACGTCCTGACTTTC.

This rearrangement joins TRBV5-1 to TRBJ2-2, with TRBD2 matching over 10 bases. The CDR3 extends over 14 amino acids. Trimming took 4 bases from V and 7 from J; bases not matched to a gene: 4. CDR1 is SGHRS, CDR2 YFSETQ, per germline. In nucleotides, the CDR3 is TGCGCCAGCAGCCGGACTAGCGGAGGCGGGGAGCTGTTTTTT. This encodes CASSRTSGGGELFF.

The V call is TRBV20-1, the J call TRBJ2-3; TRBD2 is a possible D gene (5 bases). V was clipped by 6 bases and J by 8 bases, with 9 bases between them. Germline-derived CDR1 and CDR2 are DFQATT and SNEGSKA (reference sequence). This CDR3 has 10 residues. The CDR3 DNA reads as TGCAGTGCCTGGGGAGCTACGCAGTATTTT. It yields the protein CSAWGATQYF.

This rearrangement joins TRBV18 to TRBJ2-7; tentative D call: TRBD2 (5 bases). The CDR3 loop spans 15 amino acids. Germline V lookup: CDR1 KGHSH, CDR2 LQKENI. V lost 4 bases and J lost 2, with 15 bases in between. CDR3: CASSRRADLTYEQYF. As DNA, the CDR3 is TGTGCCAGCTCACGACGCGCGGACTTGACCTACGAGCAGTACTTC. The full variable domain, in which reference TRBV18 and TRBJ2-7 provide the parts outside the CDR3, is NAGVMQNPRHLVRRRGQEARLRCSPMKGHSHVYWYRQLPEEGLKFMVYLQKENIIDESGMPKERFSAEFPKEGPSILRIQQVVRGDSAAYFCASSRRADLTYEQYFGPGTRLTVT.

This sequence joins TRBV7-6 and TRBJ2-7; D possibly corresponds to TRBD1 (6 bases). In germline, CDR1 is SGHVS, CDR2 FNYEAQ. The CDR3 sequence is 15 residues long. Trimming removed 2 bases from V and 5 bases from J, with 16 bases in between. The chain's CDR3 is CASSLQARGVDEQYF. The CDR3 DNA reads TGTGCCAGCAGCTTACAGGCCAGGGGAGTGGACGAGCAGTACTTC.

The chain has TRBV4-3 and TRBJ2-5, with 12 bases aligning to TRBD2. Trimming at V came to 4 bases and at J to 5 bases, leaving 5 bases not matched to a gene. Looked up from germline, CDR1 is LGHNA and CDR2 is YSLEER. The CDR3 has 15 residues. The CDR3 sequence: CASSLTSGSIETQYF. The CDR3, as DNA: TGCGCCAGCAGCCTGACTAGCGGGAGTATTGAGACCCAGTACTTC.

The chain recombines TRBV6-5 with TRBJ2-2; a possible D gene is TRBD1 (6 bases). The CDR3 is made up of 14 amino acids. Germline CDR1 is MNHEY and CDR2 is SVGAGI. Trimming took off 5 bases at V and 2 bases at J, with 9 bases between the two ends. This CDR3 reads CASSQGFNTGELFF. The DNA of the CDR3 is TGTGCCAGCAGTCAGGGGTTTAACACCGGGGAGCTGTTTTTT.

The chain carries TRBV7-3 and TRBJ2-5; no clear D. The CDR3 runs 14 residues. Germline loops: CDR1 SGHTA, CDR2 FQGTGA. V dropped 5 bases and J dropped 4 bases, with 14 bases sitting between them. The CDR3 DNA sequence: TGTGCCAGCAGCCCCCCGGAGCTAAGAGAGACCCAGTACTTC. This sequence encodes CASSPPELRETQYF.

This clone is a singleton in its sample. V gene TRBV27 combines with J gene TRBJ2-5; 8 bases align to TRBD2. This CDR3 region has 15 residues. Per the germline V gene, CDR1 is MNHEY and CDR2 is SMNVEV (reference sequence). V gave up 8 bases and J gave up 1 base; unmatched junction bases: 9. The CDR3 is CASGRLALPQETQYF. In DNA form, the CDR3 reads TGTGCCAGCGGAAGACTAGCGCTTCCCCAAGAGACCCAGTACTTC.

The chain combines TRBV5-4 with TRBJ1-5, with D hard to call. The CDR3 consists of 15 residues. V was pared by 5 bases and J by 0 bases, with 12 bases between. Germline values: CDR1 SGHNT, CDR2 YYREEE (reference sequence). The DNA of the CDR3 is TGTGCCAGCAGTGTGGGCCCTCTTAGCAATCAGCCCCAGCATTTT. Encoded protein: CASSVGPLSNQPQHF.

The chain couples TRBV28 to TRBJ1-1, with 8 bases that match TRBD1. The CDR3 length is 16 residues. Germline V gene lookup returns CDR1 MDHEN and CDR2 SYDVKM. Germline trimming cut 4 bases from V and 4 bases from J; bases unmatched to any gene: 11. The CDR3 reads CASSSVRGRAVTEAFF. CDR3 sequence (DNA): TGTGCCAGCAGTTCCGTCAGGGGGCGCGCCGTCACTGAAGCTTTCTTT.

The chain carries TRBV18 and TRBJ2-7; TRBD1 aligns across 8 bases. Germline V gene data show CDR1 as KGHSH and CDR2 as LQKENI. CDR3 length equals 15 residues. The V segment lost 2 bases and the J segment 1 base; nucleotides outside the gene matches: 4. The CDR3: CASSPTWDRSYEQYF. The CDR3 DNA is TGTGCCAGCTCACCAACGTGGGACAGGTCCTACGAGCAGTACTTC.

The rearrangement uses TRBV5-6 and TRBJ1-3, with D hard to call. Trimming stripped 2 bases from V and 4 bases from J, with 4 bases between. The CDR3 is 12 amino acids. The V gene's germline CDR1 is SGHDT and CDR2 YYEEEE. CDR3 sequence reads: CASSFQGNTIYF. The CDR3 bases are TGTGCCAGCAGCTTCCAGGGAAACACCATATATTTT. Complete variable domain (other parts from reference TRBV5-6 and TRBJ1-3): DAGVTQSPTHLIKTRGQQVTLRCSPKSGHDTVSWYQQALGQGPQFIFQYYEEEERQRGNFPDRFSGHQFPNYSSELNVNALLLGDSALYLCASSFQGNTIYFGEGSWLTVV.

The chain's CDR3 is CASRALAGGPNEQYF. As DNA, the CDR3 is TGTGCCAGCAGGGCTCTAGCGGGAGGGCCGAACGAGCAGTACTTC. V and J are TRBV6-1 and TRBJ2-7, with TRBD2 identical over 12 bases. Per germline, CDR1 MNHNS and CDR2 SASEGT. Trimming at V came to 6 bases and at J to 5 bases, leaving 8 bases not matched to a gene. CDR3 size: 15 residues.